The following is a TCR beta chain sequence with its context. This CDR3 contains 13 residues. Germline lookup yields CDR1 MNHEY and CDR2 SVGAGI. V dropped 8 bases and J dropped 4 bases, with 14 bases sitting between them. The sample originates from a study of spatial heterogeneity in lung cancer. Study-level background: Raw reads showed each unique TCR and UMI combination turning up more than ten times on average.

A single record per CDR3 protein comes from TCRdb applying MiXCR to the 5' RACE reads. Seen here are about 87,000 distinct CDR3 sequences, roughly 21% observed once, and the top ten hold 20% to 25%. Time point of the sample: blood at routine non-recurrence follow-up after resection. The input material, whole RNA from tumor, nontumor lung or frozen PBMC, was sequenced unsorted. This receptor was identified in a male donor with early-stage non-small cell lung cancer. The J gene is TRBJ1-2, the V gene TRBV6-5; D gene uncertain. The source was PBMCs, collected at follow-up. As DNA, the CDR3 is TGTGCCAGCGAGGACCCTCTCGGCTATGGCTACACCTTC. As protein: CASEDPLGYGYTF.